This entry lists 15 T cell receptor beta chains sequenced from one sample in a study of cytomegalovirus exposure and HLA in healthy donors (dated by TCRdb to 2017 to 2019). To prepare the library, the immunoSEQ multiplex PCR assay was applied. For the multiplex PCR, a mixture combining 60 forward primers for TCR Vbeta segments and 13 reverse primers for TCR Jbeta segments was used. TCRdb provides this immuneACCESS table in a form limited to in-frame rearrangements. Some clones are lacking; in checked studies, under half of them reflect an unresolved V gene, and why the rest are absent is not known. For this sample the table gives about 210,000 clones, of which about 83% were detected only once. More than 8.5% of the sample comes from the top ten. Specimen: PBMCs. These receptors all come from a woman aged 45-65 years in good health and CMV-seropositive.

This chain connects TRBV14 to TRBJ2-2; D possibly corresponds to TRBD2 (6 bases). The germline V gene has CDR1 SGHDN and CDR2 FVKESK. This CDR3 is built from 16 residues. The V gene lost 4 bases and the J gene lost 4 bases, with 16 bases spanning the gap. DNA of the CDR3: TGTGCCAGCAGCCCCCGACTAGTGAGGGGCACCGGGGAGCTGTTTTTT. This codes for CASSPRLVRGTGELFF.

V and J are TRBV18 and TRBJ1-2; D not certain. V lost 6 bases and J lost 3, with 14 bases in between. Germline V lookup: CDR1 KGHSH, CDR2 LQKENI. The CDR3 length is 14 residues. The CDR3 here is CASSQDTADYGYTF. In DNA form, the CDR3 reads TGTGCCAGCTCCCAAGACACCGCAGACTATGGCTACACCTTC.

The genes are TRBV9 and TRBJ1-1, with D maybe TRBD1 (5 bases). This CDR3 comprises 14 residues. With 2 bases removed from V and 1 base from J, the gap between germline ends came to 9 bases. Per germline, CDR1 SGDLS and CDR2 YYNGEE. The CDR3 sequence is CASSVDSPNTEAFF. CDR3 sequence (DNA): TGTGCCAGCAGCGTTGACAGCCCGAACACTGAAGCTTTCTTT.

This chain links TRBV2 with TRBJ2-2, with 9 bases identical to TRBD1. The CDR3 contains 15 residues. Germline V lookup: CDR1 SNHLY, CDR2 FYNNEI. The J segment lost 5 bases and the V segment lost 6 bases, leaving 7 bases of the junction unmatched. This chain's CDR3 is CASRVDRGGTGELFF. DNA of the CDR3: TGTGCCAGCAGAGTGGACAGGGGAGGGACCGGGGAGCTGTTTTTT.

The CDR3 DNA reads TGCGCCAGCAGCCAAGGCCAGGGATCCTACAATGAGCAGTTCTTC. Its protein product is CASSQGQGSYNEQFF. The chain links TRBV4-1 to TRBJ2-1; weak D call: TRBD1 (5 bases). CDR1 and CDR2 from the germline V gene are MGHRA and YSYEKL. Trimming left V 1 base short and J 1 base short, with 8 bases between. The CDR3 totals 15 residues.

The J gene is TRBJ2-7, the V gene TRBV30; 12 bases are shared with TRBD2. Per germline, CDR1 GTSNPN and CDR2 SVGIG (reference sequence). With V trimmed by 1 base and J by 2 bases, 0 bases remained unmatched. This CDR3 has 14 amino acids. CDR3 in amino acids: CAWSGLAGAYEQYF. CDR3 DNA sequence: TGTGCCTGGAGTGGACTAGCGGGGGCCTACGAGCAGTACTTC.

CDR3 sequence reads: CASSLDKGAGGYTF. The DNA of the CDR3 is TGTGCCAGCAGCTTAGATAAGGGGGCGGGTGGCTACACCTTC. V usage is TRBV11-2 and J usage is TRBJ1-2, with 7 bases lining up with TRBD1. Germline lookup yields CDR1 SGHAT and CDR2 FQNNGV. CDR3 length: 14 amino acids. Germline trimming cut 0 bases from V and 7 bases from J; bases unmatched to any gene: 5.

J is TRBJ2-7 and V is TRBV30, with D possibly TRBD2 on 6 matching bases. Germline CDR1 reads GTSNPN; CDR2 reads SVGIG (reference sequence). This CDR3 is built from 10 residues. Trimming stripped 7 bases from V and 3 bases from J, with 7 bases between. CDR3 bases: TGTGCCTTGGGGGGCTACGAGCAGTACTTC. This codes for CALGGYEQYF.

This chain links TRBV28 with TRBJ2-4; D ambiguous. The V end lost 5 bases, the J end lost 0 bases, and 8 bases lay between the germline ends. The germline V gene has CDR1 MDHEN and CDR2 SYDVKM. This CDR3 is built from 14 residues. CDR3 in amino acids: CASSRGIAKNIQYF. The CDR3 coding sequence is TGTGCCAGCAGTCGAGGAATAGCCAAAAACATTCAGTACTTC.

This clone was seen just once. The chain uses TRBV5-6 and TRBJ2-7, with 8 nucleotides matching TRBD1. This CDR3 contains 14 residues. V shed 2 bases and J 4 bases; nucleotides not matched to a gene: 5. CDR1 and CDR2 from the germline V gene are SGHDT and YYEEEE. CDR3 in DNA: TGTGCCAGCAGCTTTGCAGGGGGCAGTTACGAGCAGTACTTC. Translating it yields CASSFAGGSYEQYF.

The J gene is TRBJ2-2, the V gene TRBV7-2, with 8 positions matching TRBD1. Germline CDR1 is SGHTA and CDR2 is FQGNSA. The V and J ends lost 5 bases and 6 bases, in that order; junction bases with no gene match: 11. This CDR3 comprises 16 residues. The CDR3 region has the DNA TGTGCCAGCAGCCACTCAACAGGGGGGTTGGCCGGGGAGCTGTTTTTT. As protein: CASSHSTGGLAGELFF.

This chain links TRBV6-5 with TRBJ1-4; weak D call: TRBD1 (6 bases). V was clipped by 5 bases and J by 5 bases, with 15 bases between them. The CDR3 has 15 residues. The V gene's germline CDR1 is MNHEY and CDR2 SVGAGI. The chain's CDR3 is CASSANRAPNEKLFF. In nucleotides, the CDR3 is TGTGCCAGCAGTGCGAACAGGGCTCCAAATGAAAAACTGTTTTTT.

The chain carries TRBV19 and TRBJ2-2, with 7 bases aligning to TRBD2. The length of the CDR3 is 15 residues. The germline V gene encodes CDR1 LNHDA and CDR2 SQIVND (reference sequence). V was clipped by 7 bases and J by 8 bases; unmatched bases: 13. The CDR3: CASIWNGDYRGELFF. The DNA for the CDR3 is TGTGCCAGTATTTGGAACGGGGACTATAGGGGGGAGCTGTTTTTT.

The V call is TRBV7-6, the J call TRBJ1-2; TRBD1 might be the D (6 bases). The CDR3 length is 15 residues. Trimming left V 5 bases short and J 4 bases short, with 17 bases between. Germline CDR1 reads SGHVS; CDR2 reads FNYEAQ. The CDR3 protein is CASSHYDGTSYGYTF. In DNA, the CDR3 is TGTGCCAGCAGCCACTACGACGGGACATCCTATGGCTACACCTTC.

A single count supports this clone. The chain joins TRBV6-1 to TRBJ1-1; TRBD1 agrees at 7 bases. With 7 bases clipped from V and 4 bases from J, the junction kept 9 bases outside the gene matches. This CDR3 has 14 amino acids. Germline V gene sequence: CDR1 MNHNS, CDR2 SASEGT. This chain's CDR3 is CASNPDRFSTEAFF. The CDR3 DNA reads TGTGCCAGCAATCCGGACAGGTTCTCCACTGAAGCTTTCTTT.